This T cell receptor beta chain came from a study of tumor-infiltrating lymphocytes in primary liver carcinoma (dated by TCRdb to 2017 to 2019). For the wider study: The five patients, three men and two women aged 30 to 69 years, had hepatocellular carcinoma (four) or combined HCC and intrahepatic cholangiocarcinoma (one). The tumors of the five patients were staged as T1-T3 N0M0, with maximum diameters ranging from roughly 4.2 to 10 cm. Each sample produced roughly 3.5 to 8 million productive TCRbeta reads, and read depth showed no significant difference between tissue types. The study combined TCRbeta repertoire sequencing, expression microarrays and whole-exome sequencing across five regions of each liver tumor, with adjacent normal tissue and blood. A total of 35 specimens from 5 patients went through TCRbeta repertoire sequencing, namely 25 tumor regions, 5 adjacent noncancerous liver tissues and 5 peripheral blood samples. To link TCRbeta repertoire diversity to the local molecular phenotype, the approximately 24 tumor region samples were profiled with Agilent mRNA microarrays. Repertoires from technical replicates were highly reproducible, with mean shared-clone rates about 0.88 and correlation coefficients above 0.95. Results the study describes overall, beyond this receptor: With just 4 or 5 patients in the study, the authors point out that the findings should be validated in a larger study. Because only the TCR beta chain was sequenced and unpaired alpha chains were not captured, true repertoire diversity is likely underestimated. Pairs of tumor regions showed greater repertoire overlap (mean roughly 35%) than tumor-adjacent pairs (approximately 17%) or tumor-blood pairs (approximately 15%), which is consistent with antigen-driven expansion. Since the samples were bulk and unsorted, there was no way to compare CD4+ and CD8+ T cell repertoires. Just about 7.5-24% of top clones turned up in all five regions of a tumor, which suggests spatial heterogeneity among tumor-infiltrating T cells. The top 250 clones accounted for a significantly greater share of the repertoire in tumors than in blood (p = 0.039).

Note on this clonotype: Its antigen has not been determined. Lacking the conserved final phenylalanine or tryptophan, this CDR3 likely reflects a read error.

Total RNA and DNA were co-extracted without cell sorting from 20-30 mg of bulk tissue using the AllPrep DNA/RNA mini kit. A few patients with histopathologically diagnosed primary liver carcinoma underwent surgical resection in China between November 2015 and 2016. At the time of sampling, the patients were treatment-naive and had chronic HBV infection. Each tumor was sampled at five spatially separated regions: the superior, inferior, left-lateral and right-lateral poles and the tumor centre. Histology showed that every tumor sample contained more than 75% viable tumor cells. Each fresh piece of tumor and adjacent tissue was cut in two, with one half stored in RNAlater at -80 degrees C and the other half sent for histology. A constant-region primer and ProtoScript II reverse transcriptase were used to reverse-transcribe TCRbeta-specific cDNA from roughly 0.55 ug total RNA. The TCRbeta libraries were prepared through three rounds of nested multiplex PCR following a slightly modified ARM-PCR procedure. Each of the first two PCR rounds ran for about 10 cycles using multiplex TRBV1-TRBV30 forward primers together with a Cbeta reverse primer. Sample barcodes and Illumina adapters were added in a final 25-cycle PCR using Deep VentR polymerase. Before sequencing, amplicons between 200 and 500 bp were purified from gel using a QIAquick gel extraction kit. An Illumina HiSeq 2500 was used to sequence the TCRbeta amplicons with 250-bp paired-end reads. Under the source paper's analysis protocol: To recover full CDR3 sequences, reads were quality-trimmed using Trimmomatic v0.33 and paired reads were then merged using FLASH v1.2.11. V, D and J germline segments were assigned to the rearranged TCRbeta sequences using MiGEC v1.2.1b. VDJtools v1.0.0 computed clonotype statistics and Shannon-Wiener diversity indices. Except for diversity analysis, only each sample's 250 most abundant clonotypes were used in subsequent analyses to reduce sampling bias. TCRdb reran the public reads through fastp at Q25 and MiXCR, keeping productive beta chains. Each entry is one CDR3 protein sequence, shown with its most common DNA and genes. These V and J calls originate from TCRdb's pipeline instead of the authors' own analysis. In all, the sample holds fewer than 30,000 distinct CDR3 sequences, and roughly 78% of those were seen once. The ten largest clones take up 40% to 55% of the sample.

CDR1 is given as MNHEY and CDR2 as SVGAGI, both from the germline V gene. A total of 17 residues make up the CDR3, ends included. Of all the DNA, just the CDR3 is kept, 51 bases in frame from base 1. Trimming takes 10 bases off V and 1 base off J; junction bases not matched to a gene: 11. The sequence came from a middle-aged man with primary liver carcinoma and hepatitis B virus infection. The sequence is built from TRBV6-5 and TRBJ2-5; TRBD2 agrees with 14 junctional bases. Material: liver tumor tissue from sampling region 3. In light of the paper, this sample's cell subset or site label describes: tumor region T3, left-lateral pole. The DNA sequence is TGTGCCACTCTCGGACTAGCGGGAGGCACCCTCCAAGAGACCCAGTACTTA. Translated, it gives CATLGLAGGTLQETQYL.